This TCR beta chain emerged from a study of T cells in Graves' hyperthyroidism and ophthalmopathy. Amplified TCR beta CDR3 regions came from RNA transcripts. An initial round of RT-PCR targeting the TCR CDR3 relied on the HTBI primer set. TCRdb re-derived calls from the multiplex PCR reads in MiXCR, one entry per CDR3 protein. Of 300,000 to 400,000 distinct CDR3 sequences listed, around 14% are singletons. Germline values: CDR1 SGHTA, CDR2 FQGTGA. This CDR3 contains 11 residues. The V and J ends lost 8 bases and 5 bases respectively, with 9 bases between them. Findings and caveats of the study: Ophthalmopathy was model-predicted a median roughly 6.2 months pre-onset.

This clonotype was detected ten times or more. As yet, its antigen is unknown. The receptor was derived from a woman aged 18-29 years with Graves' hyperthyroidism. The chain recombines TRBV7-3 with TRBJ1-2; no reliable D call. Sequencing input: blood. CDR3 loop: CASGMGYGYTF. In DNA form, the CDR3 reads TGTGCCAGCGGCATGGGGTATGGCTACACCTTC.